This section outlines one T cell receptor (beta chain) sequence together with its context. This sample was taken from a study of blood T cell repertoires in COVID-19. Study details: Some COVID-19 samples were acute and others convalescent; all came from the United States, Italy and Spain. Sources were T cells, B-cell-depleted T cells, or PBMCs; the material itself was cDNA or gDNA.

Original methodology: It was from reference gene primer amplification that nucleated cell counts were estimated. The protocol was immunoSEQ multiplex PCR, while the TCRdb copy is restricted to in-frame clones and leaves out a portion. D and trimming were read from the DNA, whereas the V and J calls and clone size are those reported in that table. This sample yields about 58,000 clones, of which 70% to 90% are seen a single time; 8% to 9% belongs to the top ten. The CDR3 covers 14 residues. The germline V gene has CDR1 SGDLS and CDR2 YYNGEE. V was shortened by 0 bases and J by 8 bases, with 14 bases between the two germline ends.

The sample comprised peripheral blood. The chain links TRBV9 to TRBJ1-2; perhaps TRBD1 as D (6 bases). The clonotype originates from a woman between 65 and 79 years old with active COVID-19. CDR3 region: CASSVAGAQGGYTF. CDR3 bases: TGTGCCAGCAGCGTAGCAGGGGCCCAGGGGGGCTACACCTTC. The whole variable domain, filled in from reference TRBV9 and TRBJ1-2, reads DSGVTQTPKHLITATGQRVTLRCSPRSGDLSVYWYQQSLDQGLQFLIQYYNGEERAKGNILERFSAQQFPDLHSELNLSSLELGDSALYFCASSVAGAQGGYTFGSGTRLTVV.